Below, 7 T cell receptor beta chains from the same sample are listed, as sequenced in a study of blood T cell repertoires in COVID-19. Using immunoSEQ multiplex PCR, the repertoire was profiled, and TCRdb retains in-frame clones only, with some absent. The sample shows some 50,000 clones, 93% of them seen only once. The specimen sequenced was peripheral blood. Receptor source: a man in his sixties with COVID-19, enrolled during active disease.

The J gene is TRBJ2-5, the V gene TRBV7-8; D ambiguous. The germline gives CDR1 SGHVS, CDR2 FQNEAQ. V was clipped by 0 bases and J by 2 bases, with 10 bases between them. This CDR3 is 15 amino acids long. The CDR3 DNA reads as TGTGCCAGCAGCTTAGCGCTTAACAGTCAAGAGACCCAGTACTTC. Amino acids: CASSLALNSQETQYF.

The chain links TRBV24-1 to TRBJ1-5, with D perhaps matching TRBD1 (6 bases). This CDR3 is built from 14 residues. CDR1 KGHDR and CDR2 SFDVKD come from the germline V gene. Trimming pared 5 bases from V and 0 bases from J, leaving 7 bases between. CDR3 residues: CATSGTDSNQPQHF. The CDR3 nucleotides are TGTGCCACCAGTGGGACAGATAGCAATCAGCCCCAGCATTTT.

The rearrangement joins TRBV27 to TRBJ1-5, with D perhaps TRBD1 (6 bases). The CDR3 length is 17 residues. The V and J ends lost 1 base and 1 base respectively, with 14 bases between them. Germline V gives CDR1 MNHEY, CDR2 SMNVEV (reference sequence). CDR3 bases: TGTGCCAGCAGTTTATTTTATCGGGGGGCGAGCAATCAGCCCCAGCATTTT. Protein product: CASSLFYRGASNQPQHF.

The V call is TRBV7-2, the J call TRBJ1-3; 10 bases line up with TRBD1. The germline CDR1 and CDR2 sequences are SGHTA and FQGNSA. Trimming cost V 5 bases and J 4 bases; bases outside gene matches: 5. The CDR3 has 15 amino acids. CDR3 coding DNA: TGTGCCAGCAGCAAGAGACAGGGGGCAGGAAACACCATATATTTT. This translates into CASSKRQGAGNTIYF.

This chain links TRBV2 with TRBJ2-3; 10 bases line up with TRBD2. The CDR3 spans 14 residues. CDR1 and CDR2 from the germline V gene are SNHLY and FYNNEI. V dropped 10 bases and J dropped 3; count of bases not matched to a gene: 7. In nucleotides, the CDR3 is TGTGCCACCCCGAGCGGGGGGGCGACAGATACGCAGTATTTT. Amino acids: CATPSGGATDTQYF.

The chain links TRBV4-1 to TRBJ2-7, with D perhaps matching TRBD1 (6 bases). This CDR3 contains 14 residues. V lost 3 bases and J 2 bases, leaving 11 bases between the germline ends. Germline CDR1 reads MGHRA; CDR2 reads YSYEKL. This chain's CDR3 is CASSHDRNTYEQYF. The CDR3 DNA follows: TGCGCCAGCAGCCACGACAGGAACACCTACGAGCAGTACTTC.

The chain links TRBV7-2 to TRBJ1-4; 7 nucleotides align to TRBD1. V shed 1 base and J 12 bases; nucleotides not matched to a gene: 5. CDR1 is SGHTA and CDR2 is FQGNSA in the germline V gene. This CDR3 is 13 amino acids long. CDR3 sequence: CASSLERGRELFF. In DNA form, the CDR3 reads TGTGCCAGCAGCTTAGAAAGGGGGCGGGAACTGTTTTTT.